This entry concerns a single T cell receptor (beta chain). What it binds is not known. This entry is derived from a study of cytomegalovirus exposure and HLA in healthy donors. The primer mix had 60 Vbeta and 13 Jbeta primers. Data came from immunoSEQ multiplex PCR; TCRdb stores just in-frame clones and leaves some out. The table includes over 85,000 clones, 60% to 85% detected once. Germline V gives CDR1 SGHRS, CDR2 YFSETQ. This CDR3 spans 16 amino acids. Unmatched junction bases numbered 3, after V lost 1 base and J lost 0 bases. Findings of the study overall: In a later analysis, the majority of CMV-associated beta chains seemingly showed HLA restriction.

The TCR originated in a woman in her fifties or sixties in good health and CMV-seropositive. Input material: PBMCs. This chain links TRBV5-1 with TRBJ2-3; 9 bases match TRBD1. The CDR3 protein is CASSLQTGGSTDTQYF. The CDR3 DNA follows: TGCGCCAGCAGCTTGCAGACAGGGGGGAGCACAGATACGCAGTATTTT.